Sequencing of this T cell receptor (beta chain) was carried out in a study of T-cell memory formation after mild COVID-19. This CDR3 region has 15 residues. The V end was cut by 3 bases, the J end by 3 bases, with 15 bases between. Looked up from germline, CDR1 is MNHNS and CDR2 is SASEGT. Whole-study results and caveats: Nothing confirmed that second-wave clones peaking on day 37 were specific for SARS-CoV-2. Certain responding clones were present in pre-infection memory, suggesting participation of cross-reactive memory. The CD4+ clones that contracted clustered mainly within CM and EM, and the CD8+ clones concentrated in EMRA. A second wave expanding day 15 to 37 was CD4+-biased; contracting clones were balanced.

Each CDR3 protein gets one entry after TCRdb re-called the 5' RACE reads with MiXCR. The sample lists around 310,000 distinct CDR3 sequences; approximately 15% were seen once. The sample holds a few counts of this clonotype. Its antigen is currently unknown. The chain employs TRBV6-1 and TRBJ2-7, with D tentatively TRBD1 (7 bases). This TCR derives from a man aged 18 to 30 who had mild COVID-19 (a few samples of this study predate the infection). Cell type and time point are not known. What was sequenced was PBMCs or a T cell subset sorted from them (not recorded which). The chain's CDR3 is CASSDGGGGYYEQYV. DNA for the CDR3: TGTGCCAGCAGTGACGGAGGGGGCGGATACTACGAGCAGTACGTC.